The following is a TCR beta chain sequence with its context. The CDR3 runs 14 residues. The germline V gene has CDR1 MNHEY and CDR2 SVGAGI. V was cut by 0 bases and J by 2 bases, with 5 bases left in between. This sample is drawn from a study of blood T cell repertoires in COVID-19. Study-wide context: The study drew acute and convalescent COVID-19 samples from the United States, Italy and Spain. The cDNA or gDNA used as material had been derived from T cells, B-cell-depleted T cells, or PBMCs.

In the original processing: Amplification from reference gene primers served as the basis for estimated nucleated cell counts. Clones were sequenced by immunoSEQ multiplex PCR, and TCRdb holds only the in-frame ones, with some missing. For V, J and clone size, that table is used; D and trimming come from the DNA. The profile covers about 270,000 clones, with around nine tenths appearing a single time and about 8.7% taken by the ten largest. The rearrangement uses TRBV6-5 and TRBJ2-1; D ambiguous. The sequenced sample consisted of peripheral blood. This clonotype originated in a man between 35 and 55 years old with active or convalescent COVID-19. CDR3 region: CASSYSPAYNEQFF. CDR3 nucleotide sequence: TGTGCCAGCAGTTACTCGCCAGCCTACAATGAGCAGTTCTTC.